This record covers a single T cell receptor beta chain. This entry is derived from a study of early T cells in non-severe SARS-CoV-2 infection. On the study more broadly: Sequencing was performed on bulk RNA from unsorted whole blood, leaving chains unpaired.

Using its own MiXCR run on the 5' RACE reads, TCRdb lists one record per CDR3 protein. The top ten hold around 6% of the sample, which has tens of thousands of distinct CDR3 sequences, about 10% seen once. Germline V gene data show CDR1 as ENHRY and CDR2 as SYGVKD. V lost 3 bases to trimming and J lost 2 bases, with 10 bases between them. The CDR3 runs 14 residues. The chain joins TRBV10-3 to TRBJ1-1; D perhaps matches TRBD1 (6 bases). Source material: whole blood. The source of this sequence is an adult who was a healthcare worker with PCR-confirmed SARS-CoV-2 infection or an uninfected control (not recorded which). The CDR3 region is CAISERTANTEAFF. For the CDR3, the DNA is TGTGCCATCAGTGAAAGGACAGCTAACACTGAAGCTTTCTTT.